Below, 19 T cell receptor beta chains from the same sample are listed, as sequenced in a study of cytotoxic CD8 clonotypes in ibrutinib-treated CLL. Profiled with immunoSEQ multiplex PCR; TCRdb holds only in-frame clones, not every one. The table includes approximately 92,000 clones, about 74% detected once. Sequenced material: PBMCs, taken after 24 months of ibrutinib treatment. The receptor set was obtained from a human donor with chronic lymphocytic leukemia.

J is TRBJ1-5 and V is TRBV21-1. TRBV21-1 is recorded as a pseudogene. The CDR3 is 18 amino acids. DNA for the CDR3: TGTGCCAGCAGCAAAGGAGAAAGGGAGGGCCTTAGCAATCAGCCCCAGCATTTT. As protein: CASSKGEREGLSNQPQHF.

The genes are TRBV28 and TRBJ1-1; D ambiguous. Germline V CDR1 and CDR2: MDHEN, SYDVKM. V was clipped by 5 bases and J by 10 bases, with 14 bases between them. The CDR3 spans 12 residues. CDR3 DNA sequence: TGTGCCAGCAGTCTCCGGGAAGGGCGAGCTTTCTTT. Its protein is CASSLREGRAFF.

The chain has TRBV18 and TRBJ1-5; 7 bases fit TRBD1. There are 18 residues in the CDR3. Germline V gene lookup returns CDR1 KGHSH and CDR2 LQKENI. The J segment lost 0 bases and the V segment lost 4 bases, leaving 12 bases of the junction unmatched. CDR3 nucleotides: TGTGCCAGCTCACGAACAGGGGAAGGATCTTATAGCAATCAGCCCCAGCATTTT. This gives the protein CASSRTGEGSYSNQPQHF.

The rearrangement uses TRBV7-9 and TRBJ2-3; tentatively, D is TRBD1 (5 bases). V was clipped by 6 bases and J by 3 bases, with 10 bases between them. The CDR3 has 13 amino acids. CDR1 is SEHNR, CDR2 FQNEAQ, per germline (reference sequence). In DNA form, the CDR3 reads TGTGCCAGCAGACTACAGGTTACAGATACGCAGTATTTT. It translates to CASRLQVTDTQYF.

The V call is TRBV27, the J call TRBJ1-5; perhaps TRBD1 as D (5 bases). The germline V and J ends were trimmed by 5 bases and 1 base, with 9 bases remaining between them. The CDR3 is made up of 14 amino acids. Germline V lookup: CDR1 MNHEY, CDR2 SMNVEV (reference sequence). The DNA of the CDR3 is TGTGCCAGCAGTAGGGGTGGCAGCAATCAGCCCCAGCATTTT. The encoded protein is CASSRGGSNQPQHF.

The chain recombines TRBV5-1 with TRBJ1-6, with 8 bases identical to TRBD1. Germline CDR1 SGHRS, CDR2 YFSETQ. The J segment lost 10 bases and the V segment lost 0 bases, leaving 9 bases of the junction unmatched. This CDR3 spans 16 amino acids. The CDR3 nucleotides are TGCGCCAGCAGCTTGGGAAGCGGACAGGGAGGATCACCCCTCCACTTT. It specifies CASSLGSGQGGSPLHF.

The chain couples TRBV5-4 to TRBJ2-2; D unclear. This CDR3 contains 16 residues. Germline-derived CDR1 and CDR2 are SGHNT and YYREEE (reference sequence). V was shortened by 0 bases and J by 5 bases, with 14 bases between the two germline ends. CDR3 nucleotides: TGTGCCAGCAGCTTGGAGTACAGAATGGGAACCGGGGAGCTGTTTTTT. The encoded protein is CASSLEYRMGTGELFF.

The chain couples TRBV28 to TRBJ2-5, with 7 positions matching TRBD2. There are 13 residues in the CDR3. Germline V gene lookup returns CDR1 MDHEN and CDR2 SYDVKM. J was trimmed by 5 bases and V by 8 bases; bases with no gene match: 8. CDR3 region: CASRSGRGETQYF. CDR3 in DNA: TGTGCCAGCCGCTCGGGGAGGGGTGAGACCCAGTACTTC.

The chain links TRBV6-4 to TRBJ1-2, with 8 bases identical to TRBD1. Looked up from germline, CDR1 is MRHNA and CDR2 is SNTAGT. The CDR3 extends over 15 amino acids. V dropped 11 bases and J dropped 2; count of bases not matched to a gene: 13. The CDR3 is CAVTEDRARNYGYTF. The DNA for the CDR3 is TGTGCCGTCACGGAGGACAGGGCCAGAAACTATGGCTACACCTTC.

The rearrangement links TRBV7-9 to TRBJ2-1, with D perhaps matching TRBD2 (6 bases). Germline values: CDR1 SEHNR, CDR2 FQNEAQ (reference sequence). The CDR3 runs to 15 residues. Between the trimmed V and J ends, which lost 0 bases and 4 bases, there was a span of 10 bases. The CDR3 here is CASSLASGEYNEQFF. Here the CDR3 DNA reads TGTGCCAGCAGCTTAGCTAGCGGAGAATACAATGAGCAGTTCTTC.

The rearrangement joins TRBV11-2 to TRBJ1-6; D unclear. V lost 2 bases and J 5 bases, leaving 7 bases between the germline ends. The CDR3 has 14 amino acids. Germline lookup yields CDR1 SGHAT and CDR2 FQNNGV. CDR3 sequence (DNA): TGTGCCAGCAGCTTAAGGGTCAATAATTCACCCCTCCACTTT. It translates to CASSLRVNNSPLHF.

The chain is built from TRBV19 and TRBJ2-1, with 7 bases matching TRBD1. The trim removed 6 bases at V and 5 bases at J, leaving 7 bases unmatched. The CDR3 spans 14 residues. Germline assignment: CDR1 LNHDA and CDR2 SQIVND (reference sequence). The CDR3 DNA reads TGTGCCAGTAGGCCTGACAGGGACCACAATGAGCAGTTCTTC. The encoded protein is CASRPDRDHNEQFF.

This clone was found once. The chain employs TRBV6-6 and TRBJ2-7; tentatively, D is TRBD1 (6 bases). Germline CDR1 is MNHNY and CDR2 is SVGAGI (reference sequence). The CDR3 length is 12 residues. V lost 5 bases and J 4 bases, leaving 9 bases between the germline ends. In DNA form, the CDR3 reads TGTGCCAGCAGTCACAGGGATTACGAGCAGTACTTC. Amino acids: CASSHRDYEQYF.

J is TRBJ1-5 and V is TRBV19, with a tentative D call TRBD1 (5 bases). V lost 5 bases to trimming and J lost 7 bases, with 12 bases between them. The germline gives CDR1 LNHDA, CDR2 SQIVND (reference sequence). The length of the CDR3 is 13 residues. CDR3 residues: CASSQGAQQPQHF. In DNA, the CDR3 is TGTGCCAGTAGTCAGGGCGCGCAACAGCCCCAGCATTTT.

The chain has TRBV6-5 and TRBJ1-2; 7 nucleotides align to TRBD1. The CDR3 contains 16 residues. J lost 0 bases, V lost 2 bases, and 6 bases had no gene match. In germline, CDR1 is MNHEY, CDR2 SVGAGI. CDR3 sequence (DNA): TGTGCCAGCAGTTACGCCGGGACAGCTTCTAACTATGGCTACACCTTC. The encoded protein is CASSYAGTASNYGYTF.

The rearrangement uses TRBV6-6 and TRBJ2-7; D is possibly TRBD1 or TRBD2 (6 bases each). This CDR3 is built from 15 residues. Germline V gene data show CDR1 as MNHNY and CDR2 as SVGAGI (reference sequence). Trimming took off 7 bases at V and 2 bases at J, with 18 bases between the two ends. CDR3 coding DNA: TGTGCCAGCACGGGGGCCCCGGACGGAGCCTACGAGCAGTACTTC. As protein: CASTGAPDGAYEQYF.

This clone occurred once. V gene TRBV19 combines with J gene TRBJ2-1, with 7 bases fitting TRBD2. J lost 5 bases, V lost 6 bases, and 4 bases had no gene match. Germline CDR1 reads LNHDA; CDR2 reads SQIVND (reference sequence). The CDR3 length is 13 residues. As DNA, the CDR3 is TGTGCCAGTAGAGGGCTAGCGGACAATGAGCAGTTCTTC. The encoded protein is CASRGLADNEQFF.

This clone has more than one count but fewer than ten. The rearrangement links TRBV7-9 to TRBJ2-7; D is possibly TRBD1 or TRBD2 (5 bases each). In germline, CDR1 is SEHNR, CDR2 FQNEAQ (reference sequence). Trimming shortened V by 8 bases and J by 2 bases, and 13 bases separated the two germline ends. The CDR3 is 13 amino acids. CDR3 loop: CASSGDAPYEQYF. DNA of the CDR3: TGTGCCAGCTCCGGGGACGCCCCCTACGAGCAGTACTTC.

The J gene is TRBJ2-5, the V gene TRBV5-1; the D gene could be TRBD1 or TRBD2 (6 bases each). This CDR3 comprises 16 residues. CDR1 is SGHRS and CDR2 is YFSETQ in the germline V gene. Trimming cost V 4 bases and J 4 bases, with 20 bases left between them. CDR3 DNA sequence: TGCGCCAGCAGCCCGGGGGCTCGGGTCGGTATAGAGACCCAGTACTTC. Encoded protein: CASSPGARVGIETQYF.